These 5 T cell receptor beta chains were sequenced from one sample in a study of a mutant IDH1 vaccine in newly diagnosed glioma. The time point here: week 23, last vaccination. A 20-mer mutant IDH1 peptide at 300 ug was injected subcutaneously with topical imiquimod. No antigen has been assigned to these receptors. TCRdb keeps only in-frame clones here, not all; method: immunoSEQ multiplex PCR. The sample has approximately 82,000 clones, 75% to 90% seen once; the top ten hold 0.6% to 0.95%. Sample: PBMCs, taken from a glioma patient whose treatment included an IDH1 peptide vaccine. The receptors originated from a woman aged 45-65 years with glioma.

CDR3 loop: CASSFGGRDTGELFF. CDR3 in DNA: TGTGCCAGCAGTTTTGGAGGGCGGGACACCGGGGAGCTGTTTTTT. The gene calls are TRBV27 and TRBJ2-2; D perhaps matches TRBD2 (6 bases). CDR3 length equals 15 residues. Germline V gene data show CDR1 as MNHEY and CDR2 as SMNVEV (reference sequence). V lost 3 bases and J lost 3, with 11 bases in between.

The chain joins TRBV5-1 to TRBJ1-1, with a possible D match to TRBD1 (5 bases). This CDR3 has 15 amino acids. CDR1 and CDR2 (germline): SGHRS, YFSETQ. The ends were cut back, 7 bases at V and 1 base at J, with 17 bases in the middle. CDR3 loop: CASRDLRGRNTEAFF. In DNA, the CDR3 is TGCGCCAGCCGCGATCTACGGGGACGGAACACTGAAGCTTTCTTT.

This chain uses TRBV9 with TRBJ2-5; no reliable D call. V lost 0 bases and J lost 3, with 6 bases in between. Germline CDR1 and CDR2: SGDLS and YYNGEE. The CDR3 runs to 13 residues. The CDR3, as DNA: TGTGCCAGCAGCGTAGGGAGCAAAGAGACCCAGTACTTC. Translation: CASSVGSKETQYF.

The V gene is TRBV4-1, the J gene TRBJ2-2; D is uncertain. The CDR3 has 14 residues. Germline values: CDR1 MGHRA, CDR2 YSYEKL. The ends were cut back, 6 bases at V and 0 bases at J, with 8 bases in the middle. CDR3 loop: CASRSGSNTGELFF. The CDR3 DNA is TGCGCCAGCAGATCGGGTTCGAACACCGGGGAGCTGTTTTTT.

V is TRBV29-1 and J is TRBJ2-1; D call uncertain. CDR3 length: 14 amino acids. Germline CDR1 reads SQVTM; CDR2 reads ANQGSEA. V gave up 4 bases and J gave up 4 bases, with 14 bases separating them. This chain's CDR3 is CSVGWQAIYNEQFF. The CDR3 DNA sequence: TGCAGCGTTGGATGGCAGGCGATTTACAATGAGCAGTTCTTC.